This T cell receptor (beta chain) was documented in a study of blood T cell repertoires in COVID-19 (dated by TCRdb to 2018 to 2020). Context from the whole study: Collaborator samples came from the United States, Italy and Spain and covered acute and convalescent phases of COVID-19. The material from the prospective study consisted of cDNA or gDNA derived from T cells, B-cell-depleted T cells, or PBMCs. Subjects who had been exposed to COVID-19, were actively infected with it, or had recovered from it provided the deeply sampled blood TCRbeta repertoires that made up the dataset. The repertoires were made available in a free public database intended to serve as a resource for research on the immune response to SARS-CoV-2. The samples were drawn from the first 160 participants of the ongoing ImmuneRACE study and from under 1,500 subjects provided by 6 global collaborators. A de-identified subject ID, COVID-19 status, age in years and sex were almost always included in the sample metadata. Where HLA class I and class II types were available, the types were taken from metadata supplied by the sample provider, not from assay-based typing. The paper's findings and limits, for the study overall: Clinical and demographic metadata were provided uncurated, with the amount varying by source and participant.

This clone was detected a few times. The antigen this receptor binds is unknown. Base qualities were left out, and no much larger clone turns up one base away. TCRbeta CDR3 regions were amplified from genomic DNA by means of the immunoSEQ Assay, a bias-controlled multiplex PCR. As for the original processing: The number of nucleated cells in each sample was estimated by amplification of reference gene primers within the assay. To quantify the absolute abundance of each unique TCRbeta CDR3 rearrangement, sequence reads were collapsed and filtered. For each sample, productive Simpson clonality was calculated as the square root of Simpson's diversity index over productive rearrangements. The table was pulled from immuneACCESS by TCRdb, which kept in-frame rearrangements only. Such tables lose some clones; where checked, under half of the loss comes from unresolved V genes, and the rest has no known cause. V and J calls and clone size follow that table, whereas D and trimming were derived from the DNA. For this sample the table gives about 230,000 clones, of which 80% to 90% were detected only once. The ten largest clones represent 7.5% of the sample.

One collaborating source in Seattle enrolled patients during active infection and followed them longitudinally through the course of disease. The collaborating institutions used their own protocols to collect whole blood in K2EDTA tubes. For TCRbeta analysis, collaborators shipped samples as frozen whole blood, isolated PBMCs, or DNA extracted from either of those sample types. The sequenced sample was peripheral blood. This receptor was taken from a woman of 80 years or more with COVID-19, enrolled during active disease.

The DNA sequence is as follows: TGTGCCAGCAGCTTATCCCTAGGCACTGAGCAGTTCTTC. Its protein product is CASSLSLGTEQFF. In this chain, TRBV7-9 is recombined with TRBJ2-1, with the D segment identity uncertain. As encoded in the germline V gene (reference sequence), CDR1 is SEHNR while CDR2 is FQNEAQ. Its CDR3 holds 13 amino acids, cysteine through phenylalanine. The only DNA kept is the CDR3, 39 bases in frame from the first base. Trimming costs V 2 bases and J 9 bases, and their ends lie 11 bases apart.